This TCR beta chain was profiled in a study of cytomegalovirus exposure and HLA in healthy donors. Study-wide points: Clonal expansion, a later analysis showed, was greater in HLA-associated TCR beta chains than in equally common others.

This clone appeared a single time. Its antigen is as yet unknown. Germline assignment: CDR1 SNHLY and CDR2 FYNNEI. V shed 5 bases and J shed 4 bases, with 14 bases lying between them. CDR3 size: 15 residues. Primers: 60 Vbeta forward and 13 Jbeta reverse. Measured with immunoSEQ multiplex PCR; TCRdb has only the in-frame clones, and not every one. The sample has about 170,000 clones, almost 85% seen once. The TCR originated in a boy younger than 10 in good health and CMV-seronegative. Sequenced material: PBMCs. This chain connects TRBV2 to TRBJ2-2; no clear D gene. The CDR3 loop is CASSRLGAGTGELFF. The DNA of the CDR3 is TGTGCCAGCAGTAGGCTAGGAGCTGGCACCGGGGAGCTGTTTTTT.